This record looks at one T cell receptor (beta chain) sequence and its context. It lacks a known antigen. Qualities for individual bases were not recorded, and no much larger clone is one base off. The trim is 4 bases for V and 8 bases for J, with a gap of 17 bases between the germline ends. From cysteine to phenylalanine, the CDR3 is 14 amino acids long. The DNA shown is the 42-base CDR3, in frame from base 1. CDR1 is given as MNHEY and CDR2 as SVGEGT, both from the germline V gene. TCR beta repertoires were profiled from peripheral blood of 13 young patients with multiple sclerosis to demonstrate the VDJtools post-analysis software. The multiple sclerosis patients were children and adolescents ranging in age from 6 to 15 years. The sample belongs to a study of post-analysis software for immune sequencing data (dated by TCRdb to about 2015). Describing the broader study: Relapsing-remitting, secondary progressive and progressive-relapsing multiple sclerosis were recorded as disease courses, and subtype annotation was lacking for some patients. The patient repertoires were set against eleven to twelve previously published healthy control repertoires from donors whose ages ranged from roughly 6 to 25 years. A subset of samples was prepared in parallel using single-end sample barcoding, then pooled and co-amplified after Illumina adapter ligation. The paper's findings and limits, for the study overall: Strong co-clustering of samples prepared in the same batch was shown by direct clustering with F measure, prompting a batch-effect correction. Patients showed significantly higher frequencies than controls for 4 or 5 TRBV segments, among them TRBV5-6, TRBV5-1 and TRBV20-1. The control group was slightly older than the multiple sclerosis patient group. Significantly lower normalized Chao1 diversity was found in multiple sclerosis patients than in controls, suggesting substantial peripheral T-cell clonal expansion.

Receptor libraries were prepared by PCR. The sequencing machine was an Illumina HiSeq 2500. To reduce PCR and sequencing biases, unique molecular identifiers were incorporated into the TCR beta cDNA libraries. Some 500,000 cDNA molecules were obtained per 1 to 10 million input T cells, so each molecule approximated one T cell. The patient libraries were prepared and sequenced using the same protocol as the earlier healthy control dataset. Within a given batch, samples were prepared together, multiplexed and sequenced on the same HiSeq lane. The original pipeline was this. MIGEC was used to process the raw barcoded reads, and molecular identifier groups with only a single read were discarded before consensus assembly and CDR3 extraction. Clonotype tables were post-analysed with VDJtools, and diversity was normalized by down-sampling all datasets to the smallest sample size. To correct batch-related cross-sample contamination, repertoire overlap clustering matched CDR3 amino acid sequences but not nucleotide sequences. Through fastp at Q25 and MiXCR, TCRdb rebuilt clones from the public reads, retaining in-frame beta chains. Rows are combined by CDR3 protein, so each entry shows the most common genes and DNA. The V and J calls and clone size are TCRdb's, not the authors'. The sample yields approximately 260,000 distinct CDR3 sequences; 30% to 45% were counted once. The ten biggest clones cover under 5% of the sample.

Sequencing was carried out using blood. The V and J segments used are TRBV6-2 or TRBV6-3 and TRBJ1-2; no confident D gene assignment can be made. This receptor was obtained from a girl between 5 and 17 years old with multiple sclerosis. The CDR3 protein is CASSSSGPRFGYTF. At the DNA level, the sequence is TGTGCCAGCAGTTCCTCGGGCCCTCGCTTCGGCTACACCTTC.